A single sample gave rise to the 30 T cell receptor beta chains below, sequenced in a study of T cell responses to AZD1222 COVID-19 vaccine (dated by TCRdb to about 2021). The library was produced with the immunoSEQ multiplex PCR assay. TCRdb carries this immuneACCESS record with in-frame sequences only. Its versions omit some clonotypes, under half of them owing to an unresolved V gene in the studies checked, with the rest unexplained. The sample data list about 97,000 clones, and 70% to 90% of these were observed just once. The leading ten clones occupy approximately 5% of the sample. The time point label of this sample denotes: baseline before first vaccination. The sample consisted of peripheral blood, taken on day 0 of AZD1222 vaccination. The receptor source for this set is an adult in good health.

CDR3 bases: TGTGCCAGCAGCTTAAGGGACGGCCCTCGTAATGAGCAGTTCTTC. Translation: CASSLRDGPRNEQFF. The chain joins TRBV11-3 to TRBJ2-1; perhaps D is TRBD1 or TRBD2 (5 bases each). The CDR3 extends over 15 amino acids. The germline V and J ends were trimmed by 2 bases and 7 bases, with 15 bases remaining between them. Germline V CDR1 and CDR2: SGHNT, YENEEA.

The chain recombines TRBV6-6 with TRBJ2-1, with 13 bases lining up with TRBD2. Trimming took 5 bases from V and 8 from J; bases not matched to a gene: 21. The CDR3 runs 20 residues. Germline V CDR1 and CDR2: MNHNY, SVGAGI (reference sequence). CDR3 residues: CASSHGADKAGTSGIYEQFF. CDR3 in DNA: TGTGCCAGCAGTCACGGCGCGGACAAGGCCGGGACTAGCGGGATTTATGAGCAGTTCTTC.

This sequence joins TRBV29-1 and TRBJ2-7; 8 bases are shared with TRBD1. The length of the CDR3 is 13 residues. The germline V gene has CDR1 SQVTM and CDR2 ANQGSEA. The trim removed 6 bases at V and 6 bases at J, leaving 10 bases unmatched. The CDR3 is CSVTRDRLGEQYF. CDR3 in DNA: TGCAGCGTAACCCGGGACAGGTTGGGCGAGCAGTACTTC.

V is TRBV19 and J is TRBJ1-4; D ambiguous. V lost 5 bases, J lost 7 bases, and 17 bases lay in between. This CDR3 is built from 15 residues. In germline, CDR1 is LNHDA, CDR2 SQIVND (reference sequence). This CDR3 reads CASSDNGPKGEKLFF. DNA of the CDR3: TGTGCCAGTAGTGATAACGGACCCAAGGGTGAAAAACTGTTTTTT.

V is TRBV7-2 and J is TRBJ1-3; no definite D call. From germline, CDR1 is SGHTA and CDR2 FQGNSA. The length of the CDR3 is 17 residues. V gave up 2 bases and J gave up 0 bases, with 14 bases separating them. This CDR3 is CASSLRWMVGSGNTIYF. CDR3 nucleotides: TGTGCCAGCAGCTTACGGTGGATGGTTGGCTCTGGAAACACCATATATTTT.

This chain links TRBV10-3 with TRBJ1-1; 7 bases map to TRBD1. J gave up 1 base and V 4 bases, and 6 bases lay outside the gene matches. This CDR3 is built from 15 residues. Germline V gene sequence: CDR1 ENHRY, CDR2 SYGVKD. CDR3 in DNA: TGTGCCATCAGTGTAACCGGGACAGCGAACACTGAAGCTTTCTTT. It specifies CAISVTGTANTEAFF.

The J gene is TRBJ2-7, the V gene TRBV5-1; the D gene is possibly TRBD1 (5 bases). Looked up from germline, CDR1 is SGHRS and CDR2 is YFSETQ. V was clipped by 6 bases and J by 0 bases, with 16 bases between them. The CDR3 runs to 15 residues. CDR3 coding DNA: TGCGCCAGCACCCTTGGGGTAGACAGCTCCTACGAGCAGTACTTC. It yields the protein CASTLGVDSSYEQYF.

The chain carries TRBV13 and TRBJ2-3; TRBD2 matches 7 bases. The CDR3 runs to 17 residues. The ends lost 5 bases at V and 3 bases at J; junction bases unmatched: 14. The germline V gene has CDR1 PRHDT and CDR2 FYEKMQ (reference sequence). For the CDR3, the DNA is TGTGCCAGCAGCACCCGACTGGCGGGAGTGGGGACAGATACGCAGTATTTT. This gives the protein CASSTRLAGVGTDTQYF.

V gene TRBV7-6 combines with J gene TRBJ1-3; TRBD1 aligns across 8 bases. The CDR3 is 17 amino acids. Trimming removed 0 bases from V and 2 bases from J; junction bases left unmatched: 6. Germline values: CDR1 SGHVS, CDR2 FNYEAQ. CDR3 in amino acids: CASSLAGQGAAGNTIYF. For the CDR3, the DNA is TGTGCCAGCAGCTTAGCAGGCCAGGGGGCGGCTGGAAACACCATATATTTT.

The chain is built from TRBV28 and TRBJ1-3; D unresolved. Germline V gene lookup returns CDR1 MDHEN and CDR2 SYDVKM. The CDR3 has 17 residues. V was shortened by 5 bases and J by 0 bases, with 17 bases between the two germline ends. The CDR3 protein is CASSPRFRLFSGNTIYF. The CDR3 DNA reads as TGTGCCAGCAGTCCCCGATTCCGACTCTTCTCTGGAAACACCATATATTTT.

This CDR3 reads CASSIKNTEAFF. In nucleotides, the CDR3 is TGTGCCAGCAGTATAAAGAACACTGAAGCTTTCTTT. The rearrangement joins TRBV6-5 to TRBJ1-1; no firm D call. This CDR3 is built from 12 residues. V was clipped by 5 bases and J by 1 base, with 5 bases between them. Germline CDR1 reads MNHEY; CDR2 reads SVGAGI.

This clone showed up just once. This sequence joins TRBV29-1 and TRBJ2-2; 7 bases match TRBD1. This CDR3 is built from 13 residues. The J segment lost 6 bases and the V segment lost 7 bases, leaving 8 bases of the junction unmatched. In germline, CDR1 is SQVTM, CDR2 ANQGSEA. CDR3: CSARDRVPGELFF. CDR3 bases: TGCAGCGCTCGGGACAGAGTACCCGGGGAGCTGTTTTTT.

V and J are TRBV9 and TRBJ2-7; 7 bases map to TRBD1. The germline V gene has CDR1 SGDLS and CDR2 YYNGEE. The length of the CDR3 is 14 residues. J lost 5 bases, V lost 3 bases, and 8 bases had no gene match. The CDR3: CASSATGVVNEQYF. The CDR3 DNA follows: TGTGCCAGCAGCGCCACAGGGGTAGTAAACGAGCAGTACTTC.

The chain's CDR3 is CASSVAGRITDTQYF. CDR3 coding DNA: TGTGCCAGCAGCGTAGCGGGCAGGATCACAGATACGCAGTATTTT. V and J are TRBV9 and TRBJ2-3; no clear D gene. V was cut by 0 bases and J by 2 bases, with 10 bases left in between. The CDR3 totals 15 residues. CDR1 and CDR2 from the germline V gene are SGDLS and YYNGEE.

The V call is TRBV9, the J call TRBJ2-1; D not resolved. The CDR3 runs to 13 residues. The V gene lost 0 bases and the J gene lost 7 bases, with 8 bases spanning the gap. From germline, CDR1 is SGDLS and CDR2 YYNGEE. CDR3 amino acids: CASSVAAGNEQFF. The CDR3 region has the DNA TGTGCCAGCAGCGTAGCTGCCGGGAATGAGCAGTTCTTC.

The gene calls are TRBV7-2 and TRBJ1-2; TRBD1 might be the D (6 bases). This CDR3 has 14 residues. CDR1 is SGHTA, CDR2 FQGNSA, per germline. V was cut by 1 base and J by 8 bases, with 14 bases left in between. The CDR3: CASSLGQGMEGYTF. The CDR3 coding sequence is TGTGCCAGCAGCTTAGGTCAGGGGATGGAGGGCTACACCTTC.

The V gene is TRBV9, the J gene TRBJ2-5, with D possibly matching TRBD1 (6 bases). CDR1 is SGDLS, CDR2 YYNGEE, per germline. V lost 0 bases to trimming and J lost 5 bases, with 8 bases between them. This CDR3 is 13 amino acids long. CDR3 region: CASSVAGEETQYF. DNA of the CDR3: TGTGCCAGCAGCGTAGCAGGGGAGGAGACCCAGTACTTC. Full variable domain (remainder filled in from reference TRBV9 and TRBJ2-5): DSGVTQTPKHLITATGQRVTLRCSPRSGDLSVYWYQQSLDQGLQFLIQYYNGEERAKGNILERFSAQQFPDLHSELNLSSLELGDSALYFCASSVAGEETQYFGPGTRLLVL.

The chain couples TRBV28 to TRBJ2-7, with 11 bases fitting TRBD1. The CDR3 has 14 amino acids. Looked up from germline, CDR1 is MDHEN and CDR2 is SYDVKM. V was pared by 5 bases and J by 3 bases, with 3 bases of the junction left unmatched. For the CDR3, the DNA is TGTGCCAGCAGTGAGGACAGGGGGCGCTACGAGCAGTACTTC. It specifies CASSEDRGRYEQYF.

For the CDR3, the DNA is TGTGCCAGCAGCACGGGACGGGCGAACACTGAAGCTTTCTTT. Translating it yields CASSTGRANTEAFF. The chain joins TRBV5-5 to TRBJ1-1; tentatively, D is TRBD1 (5 bases). Germline V gives CDR1 SGHKS, CDR2 YYEKEE (reference sequence). The CDR3 extends over 14 amino acids. V lost 4 bases and J lost 1, with 11 bases in between.

CDR3 region: CASSLGVAQPQHF. The CDR3 region has the DNA TGTGCCAGCAGCTTAGGTGTAGCCCAGCCCCAGCATTTT. The chain is built from TRBV11-2 and TRBJ1-5; D gene unclear. The germline V gene has CDR1 SGHAT and CDR2 FQNNGV. This CDR3 is built from 13 residues. Trimming pared 1 base from V and 7 bases from J, leaving 8 bases between.

J is TRBJ1-5 and V is TRBV6-5; tentatively, D is TRBD1 (5 bases). Looked up from germline, CDR1 is MNHEY and CDR2 is SVGAGI. With 9 bases removed from V and 1 base from J, the gap between germline ends came to 13 bases. This CDR3 has 14 amino acids. CDR3 amino acids: CASGGGVSNQPQHF. In DNA form, the CDR3 reads TGTGCCAGTGGGGGGGGAGTCAGCAATCAGCCCCAGCATTTT.

In this sample, this clone turned up a few times. The gene calls are TRBV23-1 and TRBJ1-5, with 9 bases that match TRBD1. TRBV23-1 is classed as an ORF, of uncertain function. Losses at the gene ends were 3 bases for V and 5 bases for J; bases not matched to a gene: 2. The CDR3 length is 14 residues. CDR3 in amino acids: CASSQGQGHQPQHF. The CDR3, as DNA: TGCGCCAGCAGTCAGGGACAGGGTCATCAGCCCCAGCATTTT.

The V gene is TRBV4-1, the J gene TRBJ1-4; weak D call: TRBD1 (5 bases). The CDR3 covers 17 residues. Looked up from germline, CDR1 is MGHRA and CDR2 is YSYEKL. Trimming took 8 bases from V and 1 from J, leaving 20 bases between them. The CDR3 coding sequence is TGCGCCAGCCAAAGTTTATACGGGGCGGTAACTAATGAAAAACTGTTTTTT. This sequence encodes CASQSLYGAVTNEKLFF.

Concerning this clone itself: The germline gene is not matched at one end of the junction; a read error may be the cause. The rearrangement uses TRBV7-7 and TRBJ2-2; no clear D gene. The length of the CDR3 is 13 residues. In germline, CDR1 is SSHAT, CDR2 FNYEAQ (reference sequence). The chain's CDR3 is CASSSIITGELFF. CDR3 DNA sequence: TGTGCTAGCAGCTCAATTATCACCGGGGAGCTGTTTTTT.

This sequence joins TRBV6-1 and TRBJ1-3, with TRBD1 identical over 7 bases. CDR3 size: 18 residues. Germline V gene sequence: CDR1 MNHNS, CDR2 SASEGT. After removal of 1 base from V and 4 bases from J, the junction contained 13 bases not matched to a gene. The DNA for the CDR3 is TGTGCCAGCAGTGAAGAAAGAGGGGGCCAGAGAAGAGGAAACACCATATATTTT. This encodes CASSEERGGQRRGNTIYF.

This sequence joins TRBV19 and TRBJ2-1; the D gene is possibly TRBD1 (6 bases). V lost 6 bases and J 8 bases, leaving 17 bases between the germline ends. The CDR3 totals 14 residues. Germline V gives CDR1 LNHDA, CDR2 SQIVND (reference sequence). For the CDR3, the DNA is TGTGCCAGTAGACCTCTCGACAGGACGGATGAGCAGTTCTTC. This gives the protein CASRPLDRTDEQFF.

This chain uses TRBV14 with TRBJ2-1; TRBD2 aligns across 11 bases. The germline V gene encodes CDR1 SGHDN and CDR2 FVKESK. The trim removed 3 bases at V and 7 bases at J, leaving 5 bases unmatched. This CDR3 has 15 amino acids. CDR3 coding DNA: TGTGCCAGCAGCCAGGGACTAGCGGCCCTGAATGAGCAGTTCTTC. This gives the protein CASSQGLAALNEQFF.

The chain combines TRBV18 with TRBJ1-1, with 9 bases that match TRBD1. This CDR3 is built from 16 residues. The V gene end was trimmed by 3 bases and the J gene end by 2 bases; junction bases not matched to a gene: 7. The V gene's germline CDR1 is KGHSH and CDR2 LQKENI. CDR3 coding DNA: TGTGCCAGCTCACCCGGACAGGGGACGATAAACACTGAAGCTTTCTTT. This codes for CASSPGQGTINTEAFF.

The rearrangement joins TRBV19 to TRBJ2-5, with a possible D match to TRBD1 (5 bases). The CDR3 loop spans 14 amino acids. The V gene's germline CDR1 is LNHDA and CDR2 SQIVND (reference sequence). The V end was cut by 4 bases, the J end by 6 bases, with 15 bases between. The CDR3 DNA is TGTGCCAGTAGTAGCCGACAGCCCCAGCAGACCCAGTACTTC. Its translation is CASSSRQPQQTQYF. Variable domain in full (rest from reference TRBV19 and TRBJ2-5): DGGITQSPKYLFRKEGQNVTLSCEQNLNHDAMYWYRQDPGQGLRLIYYSQIVNDFQKGDIAEGYSVSREKKESFPLTVTSAQKNPTAFYLCASSSRQPQQTQYFGPGTRLLVL.

In its sample, this clone was seen a few times. The gene calls are TRBV13 and TRBJ2-7; TRBD2 matches at 11 bases. Trimming at V came to 3 bases and at J to 6 bases, leaving 7 bases not matched to a gene. The CDR3 is 15 amino acids. Germline assignment: CDR1 PRHDT and CDR2 FYEKMQ (reference sequence). The CDR3 sequence is CASSFSGGASGEQYF. The CDR3 DNA follows: TGTGCCAGCAGCTTTAGCGGGGGGGCCTCGGGCGAGCAGTACTTC.